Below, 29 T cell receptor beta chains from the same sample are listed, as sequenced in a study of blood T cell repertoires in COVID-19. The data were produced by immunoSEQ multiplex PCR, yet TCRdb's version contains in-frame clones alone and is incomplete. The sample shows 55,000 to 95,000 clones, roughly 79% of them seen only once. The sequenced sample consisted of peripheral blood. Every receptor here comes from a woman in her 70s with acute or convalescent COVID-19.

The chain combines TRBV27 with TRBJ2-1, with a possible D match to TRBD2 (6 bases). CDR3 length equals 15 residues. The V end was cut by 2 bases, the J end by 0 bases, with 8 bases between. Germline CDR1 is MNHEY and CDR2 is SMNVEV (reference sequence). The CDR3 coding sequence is TGTGCCAGCAGTTTAGGGAGGAACTCCTACAATGAGCAGTTCTTC. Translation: CASSLGRNSYNEQFF.

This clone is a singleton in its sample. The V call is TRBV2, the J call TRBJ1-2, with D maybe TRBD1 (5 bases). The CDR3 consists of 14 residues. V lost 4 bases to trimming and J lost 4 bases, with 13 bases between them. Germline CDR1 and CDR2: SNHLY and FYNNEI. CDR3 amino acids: CASSAQVKVYGYTF. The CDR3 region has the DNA TGTGCCAGCAGTGCACAGGTAAAGGTCTATGGCTACACCTTC. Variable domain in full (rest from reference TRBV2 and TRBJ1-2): EPEVTQTPSHQVTQMGQEVILRCVPISNHLYFYWYRQILGQKVEFLVSFYNNEISEKSEIFDDQFSVERPDGSNFTLKIRSTKLEDSAMYFCASSAQVKVYGYTFGSGTRLTVV.

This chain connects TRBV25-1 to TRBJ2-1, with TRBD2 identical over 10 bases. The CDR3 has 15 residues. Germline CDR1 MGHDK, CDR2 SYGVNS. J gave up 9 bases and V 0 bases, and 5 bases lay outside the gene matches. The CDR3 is CASSEYLAGETEQFF. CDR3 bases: TGTGCCAGCAGTGAATACCTAGCGGGAGAGACTGAGCAGTTCTTC.

CDR3 loop: CSVPRGGNGYTF. Here the CDR3 DNA reads TGCAGCGTTCCCCGGGGGGGGAATGGCTACACCTTC. This chain joins TRBV29-1 and TRBJ1-2; a weak D match, TRBD1 (5 bases). Trimming removed 5 bases from V and 6 bases from J, with 13 bases in between. This CDR3 region has 12 residues. Germline V CDR1 and CDR2: SQVTM, ANQGSEA.

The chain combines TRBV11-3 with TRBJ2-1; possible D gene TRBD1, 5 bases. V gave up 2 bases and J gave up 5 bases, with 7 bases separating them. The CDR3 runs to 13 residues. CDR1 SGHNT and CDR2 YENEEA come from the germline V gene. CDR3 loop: CASSLQGNNEQFF. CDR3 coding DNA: TGTGCCAGCAGCTTACAGGGAAACAATGAGCAGTTCTTC.

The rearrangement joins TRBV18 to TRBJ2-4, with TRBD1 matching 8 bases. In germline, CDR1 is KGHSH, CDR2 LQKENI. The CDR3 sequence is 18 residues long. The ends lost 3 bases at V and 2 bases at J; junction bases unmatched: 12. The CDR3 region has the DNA TGTGCCAGCTCACCCCTAAAGCAGACAGGGGATACCAAAAACATTCAGTACTTC. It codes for CASSPLKQTGDTKNIQYF.

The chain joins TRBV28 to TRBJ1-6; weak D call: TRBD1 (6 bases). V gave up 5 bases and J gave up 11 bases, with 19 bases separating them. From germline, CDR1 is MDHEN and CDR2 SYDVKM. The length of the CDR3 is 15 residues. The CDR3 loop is CASSPSQGITPPLHF. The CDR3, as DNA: TGTGCCAGCAGTCCCTCCCAGGGGATCACTCCACCCCTCCACTTT.

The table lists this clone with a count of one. The chain's CDR3 is CASSVITSLSSYNEQFF. The CDR3 bases are TGTGCCAGCAGCGTAATAACTTCTCTGAGCTCCTACAATGAGCAGTTCTTC. The chain combines TRBV9 with TRBJ2-1, with D hard to call. Germline loops: CDR1 SGDLS, CDR2 YYNGEE. CDR3 length: 17 residues. V lost 1 base, J lost 0 bases, and 14 bases lay in between.

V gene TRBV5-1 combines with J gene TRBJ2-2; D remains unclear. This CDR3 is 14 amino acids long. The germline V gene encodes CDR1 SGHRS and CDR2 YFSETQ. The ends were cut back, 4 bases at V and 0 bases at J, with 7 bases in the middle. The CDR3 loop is CASSAASNTGELFF. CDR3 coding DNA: TGCGCCAGCAGCGCGGCCTCGAACACCGGGGAGCTGTTTTTT.

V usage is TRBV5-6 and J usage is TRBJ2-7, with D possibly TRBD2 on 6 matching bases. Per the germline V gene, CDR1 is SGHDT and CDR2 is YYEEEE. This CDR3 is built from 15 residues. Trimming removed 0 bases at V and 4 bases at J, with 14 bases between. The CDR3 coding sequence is TGTGCCAGCAGCTTGGAATTGGGACTCGAGTACGAGCAGTACTTC. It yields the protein CASSLELGLEYEQYF.

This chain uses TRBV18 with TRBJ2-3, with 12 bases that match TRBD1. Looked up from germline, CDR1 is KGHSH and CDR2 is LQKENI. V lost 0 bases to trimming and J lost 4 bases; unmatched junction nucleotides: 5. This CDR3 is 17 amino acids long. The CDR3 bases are TGTGCCAGCTCACCACCTGGGACAGGGGGCACCTCAGATACGCAGTATTTT. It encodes CASSPPGTGGTSDTQYF.

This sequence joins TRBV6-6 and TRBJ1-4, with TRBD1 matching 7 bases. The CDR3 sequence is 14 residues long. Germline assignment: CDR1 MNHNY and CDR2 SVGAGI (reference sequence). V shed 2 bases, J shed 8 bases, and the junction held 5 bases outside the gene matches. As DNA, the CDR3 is TGTGCCAGCAGTTACACAGGGGTGGGGGAAAAACTGTTTTTT. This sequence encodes CASSYTGVGEKLFF.

The CDR3 spells CASSVPSLNEQFF. The CDR3, as DNA: TGTGCCAGCAGCGTACCTTCTCTAAATGAGCAGTTCTTC. The genes are TRBV9 and TRBJ2-1; D gene unclear. V lost 1 base and J lost 7, with 9 bases in between. The CDR3 is 13 residues long. Per the germline V gene, CDR1 is SGDLS and CDR2 is YYNGEE.

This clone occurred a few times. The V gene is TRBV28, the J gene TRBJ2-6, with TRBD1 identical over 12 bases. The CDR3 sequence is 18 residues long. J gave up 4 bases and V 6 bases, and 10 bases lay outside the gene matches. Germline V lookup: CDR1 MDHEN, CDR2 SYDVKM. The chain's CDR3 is CASSSLGQGAPGANVLTF. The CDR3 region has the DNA TGTGCCAGCAGCTCCTTGGGACAGGGGGCGCCGGGGGCCAACGTCCTGACTTTC.

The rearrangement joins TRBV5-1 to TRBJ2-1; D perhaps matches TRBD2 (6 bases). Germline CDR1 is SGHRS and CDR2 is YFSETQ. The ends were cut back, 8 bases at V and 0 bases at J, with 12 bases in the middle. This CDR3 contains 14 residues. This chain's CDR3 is CASSRDFSYNEQFF. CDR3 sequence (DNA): TGCGCCAGTAGCCGGGACTTCTCCTACAATGAGCAGTTCTTC.

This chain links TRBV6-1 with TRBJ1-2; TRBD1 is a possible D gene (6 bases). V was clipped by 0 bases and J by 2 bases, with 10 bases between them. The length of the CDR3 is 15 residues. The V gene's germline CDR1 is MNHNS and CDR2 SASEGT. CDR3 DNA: TGTGCCAGCAGTGAAGCGCTGACAGGCAACTATGGCTACACCTTC. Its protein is CASSEALTGNYGYTF.

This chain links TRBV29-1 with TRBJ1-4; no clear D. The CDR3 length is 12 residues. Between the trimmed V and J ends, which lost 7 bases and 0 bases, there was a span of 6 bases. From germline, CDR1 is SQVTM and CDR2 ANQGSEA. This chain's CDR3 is CSATSTNEKLFF. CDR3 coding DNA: TGCAGCGCGACATCAACTAATGAAAAACTGTTTTTT.

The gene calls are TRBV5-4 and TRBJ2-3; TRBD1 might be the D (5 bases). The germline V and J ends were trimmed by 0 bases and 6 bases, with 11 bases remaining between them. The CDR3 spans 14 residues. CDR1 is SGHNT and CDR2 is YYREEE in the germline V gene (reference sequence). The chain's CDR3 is CASSLVTAMDTQYF. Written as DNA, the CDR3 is TGTGCCAGCAGCTTGGTGACAGCAATGGATACGCAGTATTTT.

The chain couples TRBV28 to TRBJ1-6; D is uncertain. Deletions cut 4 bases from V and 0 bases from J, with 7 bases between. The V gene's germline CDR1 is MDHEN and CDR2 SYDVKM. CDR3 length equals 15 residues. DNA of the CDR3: TGTGCCAGCAGTTCGAGTGACTCCTATAATTCACCCCTCCACTTT. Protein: CASSSSDSYNSPLHF.

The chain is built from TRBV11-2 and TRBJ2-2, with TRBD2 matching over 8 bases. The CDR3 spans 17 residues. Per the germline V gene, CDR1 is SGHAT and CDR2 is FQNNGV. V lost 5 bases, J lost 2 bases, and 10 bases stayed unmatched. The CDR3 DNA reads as TGTGCCAGCAGCCCCAACCGACTAGCGCGAAACACCGGGGAGCTGTTTTTT. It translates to CASSPNRLARNTGELFF.

CDR3 sequence: CASSPTGTGKNSPLHF. The CDR3 coding sequence is TGTGCCAGCAGTCCGACCGGGACAGGGAAGAATTCACCCCTCCACTTT. The chain links TRBV28 to TRBJ1-6; 9 bases line up with TRBD1. After removal of 5 bases from V and 7 bases from J, the junction contained 9 bases not matched to a gene. CDR3 size: 16 residues. Germline assignment: CDR1 MDHEN and CDR2 SYDVKM.

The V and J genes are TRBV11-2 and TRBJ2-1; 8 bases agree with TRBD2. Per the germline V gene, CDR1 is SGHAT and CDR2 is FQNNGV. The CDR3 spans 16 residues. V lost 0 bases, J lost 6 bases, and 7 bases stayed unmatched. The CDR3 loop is CASSLDLSGSRNEQFF. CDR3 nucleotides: TGTGCCAGCAGCTTAGATCTGAGCGGGAGTCGCAATGAGCAGTTCTTC. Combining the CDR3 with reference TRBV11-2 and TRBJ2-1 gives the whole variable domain EAGVAQSPRYKIIEKRQSVAFWCNPISGHATLYWYQQILGQGPKLLIQFQNNGVVDDSQLPKDRFSAERLKGVDSTLKIQPAKLEDSAVYLCASSLDLSGSRNEQFFGPGTRLTVL.

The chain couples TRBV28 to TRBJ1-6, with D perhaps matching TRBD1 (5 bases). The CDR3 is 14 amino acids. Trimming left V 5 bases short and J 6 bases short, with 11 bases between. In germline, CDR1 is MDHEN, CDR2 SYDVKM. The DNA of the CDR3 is TGTGCCAGCAGTCAACGGGGGACTAATTCACCCCTCCACTTT. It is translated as CASSQRGTNSPLHF.

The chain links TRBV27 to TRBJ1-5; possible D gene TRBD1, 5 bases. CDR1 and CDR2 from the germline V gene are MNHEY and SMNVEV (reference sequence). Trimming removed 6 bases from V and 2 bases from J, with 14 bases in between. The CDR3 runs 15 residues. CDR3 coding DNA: TGTGCCAGCAGACGAACGGGGGGAGGCAATCAGCCCCAGCATTTT. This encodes CASRRTGGGNQPQHF.

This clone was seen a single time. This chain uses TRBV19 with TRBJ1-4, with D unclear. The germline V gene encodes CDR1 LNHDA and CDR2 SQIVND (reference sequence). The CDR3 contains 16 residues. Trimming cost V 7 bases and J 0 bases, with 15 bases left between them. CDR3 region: CASKVQTPATNEKLFF. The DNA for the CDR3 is TGTGCCAGTAAGGTACAGACGCCAGCAACTAATGAAAAACTGTTTTTT.

This chain's CDR3 is CASSVASGKDTQYF. In nucleotides, the CDR3 is TGTGCCAGCAGCGTAGCTTCGGGAAAAGATACGCAGTATTTT. The chain combines TRBV9 with TRBJ2-3; D may be TRBD2 (5 bases). The CDR3 has 14 amino acids. Germline V CDR1 and CDR2: SGDLS, YYNGEE. V was cut by 0 bases and J by 5 bases, with 10 bases left in between.

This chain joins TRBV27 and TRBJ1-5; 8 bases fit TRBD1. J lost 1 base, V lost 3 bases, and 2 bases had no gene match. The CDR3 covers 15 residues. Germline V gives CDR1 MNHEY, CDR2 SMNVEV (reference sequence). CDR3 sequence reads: CASSFRGQSNQPQHF. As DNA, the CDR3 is TGTGCCAGCAGTTTCAGGGGGCAAAGCAATCAGCCCCAGCATTTT.

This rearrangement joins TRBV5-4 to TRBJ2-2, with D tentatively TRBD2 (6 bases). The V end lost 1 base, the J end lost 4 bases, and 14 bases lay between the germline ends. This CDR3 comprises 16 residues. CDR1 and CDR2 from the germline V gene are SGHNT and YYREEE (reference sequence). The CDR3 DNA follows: TGTGCCAGCAGCTTGATGGGAGGACTTCTCACCGGGGAGCTGTTTTTT. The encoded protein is CASSLMGGLLTGELFF. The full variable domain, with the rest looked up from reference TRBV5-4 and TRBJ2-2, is ETGVTQSPTHLIKTRGQQVTLRCSSQSGHNTVSWYQQALGQGPQFIFQYYREEENGRGNFPPRFSGLQFPNYSSELNVNALELDDSALYLCASSLMGGLLTGELFFGEGSRLTVL.

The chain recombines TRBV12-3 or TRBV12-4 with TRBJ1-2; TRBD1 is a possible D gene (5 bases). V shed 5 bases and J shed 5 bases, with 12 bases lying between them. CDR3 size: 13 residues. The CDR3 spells CASSRGGGYGYTF. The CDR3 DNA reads TGTGCCAGCAGTCGGGGGGGAGGTTATGGCTACACCTTC.